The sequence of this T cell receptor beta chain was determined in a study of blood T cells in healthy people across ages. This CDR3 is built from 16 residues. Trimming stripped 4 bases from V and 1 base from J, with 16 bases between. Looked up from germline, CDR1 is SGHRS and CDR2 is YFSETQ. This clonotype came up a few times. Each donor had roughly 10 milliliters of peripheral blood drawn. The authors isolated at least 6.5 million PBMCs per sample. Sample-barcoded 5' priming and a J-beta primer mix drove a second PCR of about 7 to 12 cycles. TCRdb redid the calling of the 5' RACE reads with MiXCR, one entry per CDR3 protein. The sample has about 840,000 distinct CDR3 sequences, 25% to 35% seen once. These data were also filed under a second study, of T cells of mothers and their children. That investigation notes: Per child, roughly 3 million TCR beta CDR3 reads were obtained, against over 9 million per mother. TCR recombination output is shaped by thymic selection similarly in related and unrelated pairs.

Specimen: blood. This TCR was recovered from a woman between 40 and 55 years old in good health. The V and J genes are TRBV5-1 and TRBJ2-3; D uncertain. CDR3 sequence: CASSPPPAMGTDTQYF. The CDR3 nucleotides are TGCGCCAGCAGCCCCCCCCCGGCGATGGGCACAGATACGCAGTATTTT.